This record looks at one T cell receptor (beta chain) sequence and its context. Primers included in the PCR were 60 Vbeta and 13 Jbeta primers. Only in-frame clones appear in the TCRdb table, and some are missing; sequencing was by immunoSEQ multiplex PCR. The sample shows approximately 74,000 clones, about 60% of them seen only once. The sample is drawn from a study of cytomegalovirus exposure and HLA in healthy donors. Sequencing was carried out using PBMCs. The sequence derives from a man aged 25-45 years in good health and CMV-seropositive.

CDR3: CASSLSGASTDTQYF. CDR3 sequence (DNA): TGTGCCAGCAGTTTGAGCGGGGCTAGCACAGATACGCAGTATTTT. The chain recombines TRBV28 with TRBJ2-3, with 7 bases fitting TRBD2. With 3 bases clipped from V and 0 bases from J, the junction kept 3 bases outside the gene matches. The CDR3 spans 15 residues. From germline, CDR1 is MDHEN and CDR2 SYDVKM.